This entry lists 5 T cell receptor beta chains sequenced from one sample in a study of radiotherapy plus CTLA-4 blockade in lung cancer. The protocol was immunoSEQ multiplex PCR, while the TCRdb copy is restricted to in-frame clones and leaves out a portion. The sample has around 90,000 clones, over 80% seen once; the top ten hold 13% to 15%. Sequencing was performed on peripheral blood, taken from a patient treated with radiotherapy plus ipilimumab. Receptor source: a human donor with non-small cell lung cancer that progressed on radiotherapy plus ipilimumab.

The chain combines TRBV19 with TRBJ2-7; 8 positions match TRBD1. V shed 2 bases, J shed 2 bases, and the junction held 11 bases outside the gene matches. Germline assignment: CDR1 LNHDA and CDR2 SQIVND (reference sequence). The CDR3 sequence is 17 residues long. CDR3 residues: CASSITGTGTSTYEQYF. The CDR3, as DNA: TGTGCCAGTAGTATAACCGGGACAGGAACTTCTACCTACGAGCAGTACTTC. Full variable domain (outside the CDR3, taken from reference TRBV19 and TRBJ2-7): DGGITQSPKYLFRKEGQNVTLSCEQNLNHDAMYWYRQDPGQGLRLIYYSQIVNDFQKGDIAEGYSVSREKKESFPLTVTSAQKNPTAFYLCASSITGTGTSTYEQYFGPGTRLTVT.

The J gene is TRBJ1-2, the V gene TRBV5-8; maybe TRBD1 (5 bases). Germline CDR1 SGHTS, CDR2 YDEGEE. V was shortened by 3 bases and J by 4 bases, with 19 bases between the two germline ends. The CDR3 is 16 residues long. The CDR3 DNA is TGTGCCAGCAGCTGGGGTGCAGGGACTTCCGTCTATGGCTACACCTTC. This gives the protein CASSWGAGTSVYGYTF.

This rearrangement joins TRBV18 to TRBJ1-3; 7 bases match TRBD1. Germline V gives CDR1 KGHSH, CDR2 LQKENI. There are 16 residues in the CDR3. Trimming cost V 1 base and J 4 bases; bases outside gene matches: 7. This CDR3 is CASSPLPTGSGNTIYF. CDR3 DNA sequence: TGTGCCAGCTCACCACTGCCGACAGGGTCCGGAAACACCATATATTTT.

The chain combines TRBV18 with TRBJ1-1; D remains ambiguous. CDR3 size: 15 residues. Germline V lookup: CDR1 KGHSH, CDR2 LQKENI. V was trimmed by 6 bases and J by 4 bases, leaving 18 bases between them. CDR3: CASSDIRGFGTEAFF. CDR3 sequence (DNA): TGTGCCAGCTCCGATATCCGAGGGTTTGGCACTGAAGCTTTCTTT.

The rearrangement uses TRBV10-3 and TRBJ1-1; 7 bases line up with TRBD1. V shed 5 bases, J shed 4 bases, and the junction held 10 bases outside the gene matches. Germline V gene data show CDR1 as ENHRY and CDR2 as SYGVKD. This CDR3 is built from 15 residues. CDR3 nucleotides: TGTGCCATCAGTCCATCAGAGGGGGCGGTCACTGAAGCTTTCTTT. It codes for CAISPSEGAVTEAFF.